This T cell receptor beta chain stems from a study of T cell responses to AZD1222 COVID-19 vaccine. Whole-study results and caveats: Nearly half of spike-specific TCRs reportedly target variant regions that are unmutated in the B.1.351 and B.1.1.7 variants. The donor cohort was predominantly white British with a female majority, and clonal diversity may have been underestimated. It was only after the peak T cell response that any repertoires were sampled. The number of AZD1222 recipients seropositive at baseline was only five to seven.

About this clone itself: The antigen remains undetermined.

This table comes from immunoSEQ multiplex PCR, and its TCRdb copy is limited to in-frame clones, with some not included. The sample has 150,000 to 200,000 clones; around 88% are singletons. CDR1 and CDR2 from the germline V gene are MNHEY and SMNVEV (reference sequence). The CDR3 extends over 12 amino acids. V shed 8 bases and J shed 0 bases, with 8 bases lying between them. This receptor was identified in an adult in good health. Sequenced here: peripheral blood, sampled on day 0 of AZD1222 vaccination. The rearrangement links TRBV27 to TRBJ2-7, with D unclear. The CDR3 sequence: CASGVSSYEQYF. CDR3 sequence (DNA): TGTGCCAGCGGGGTTTCCTCCTACGAGCAGTACTTC.